The following is a T cell receptor beta chain sequence with its context. This clonotype occurred a few times. It lacks a known antigen. The input lacks base qualities; no much larger clone sits a single base away. These data originate in a study of blood T cells in healthy people across ages (dated by TCRdb to the mid-2010s). Turning to the overall study: In model experiments, template switching captured roughly one uniquely barcoded TCR beta cDNA molecule for every two T cells. To track age-related changes in TCR beta repertoire diversity, the study relied on deep sequencing normalized with unique cDNA molecular identifiers. Donors were grouped into four age groups: young (average approximately 16 years), middle-aged (around 39), aged (approximately 67) and long-lived (just over 80). To avoid experimental bias, donors of different ages were spread randomly across the sequencing lanes. Using the same blood draw, the study looked at two additional independent replicas of 1 million unique cDNA reads for two donors, one aged 18 to 30 and the other aged 80 or older. The paper as a whole reports these results and caveats: The long-lived group showed more naive CD4+ T cells, fewer expanded clones and increased TCR diversity than the aged group, suggesting age selection. Because donor CMV infection status was unknown, age-related changes in expanded clonotypes were potentially confounded. Total diversity estimates from one million sequenced T cells were considered lower bounds and underestimates. The percentage of naive T cells measured by flow cytometry correlated strongly with observed TCR beta diversity. Because profiling used bulk unsorted PBMCs, naive and antigen-experienced compartments could not be compared conclusively. Observed TCR beta diversity per million T cells fell roughly linearly with age, and a significant reduction was already apparent by age around 40.

The library was produced with 5' RACE. Sequencing took place on an Illumina HiSeq 2500. A second roughly 6 to 11 cycle PCR used a sample-barcoded 5' primer and a J-beta primer mix. Each TCR beta cDNA molecule received a unique molecular identifier from a template-switch 5' adaptor carrying 12 random nucleotides. At least 3 million CDR3-containing paired-end reads were obtained from each sample. The Mint cDNA synthesis kit, primed by a TRBC-specific oligonucleotide, was used to synthesize first-strand cDNA from all RNA. Following uracil-DNA glycosylase treatment, all cDNA underwent a first 18-cycle PCR with the universal primers M1SS and BC2_uni_R. In the original analysis: Normalization of each sample was performed by random selection of 1 million high-quality reads, each carrying a distinct molecular identifier. Instead of being binned into consensus sequences, reads with shared molecular identifiers were discarded. MiTCR, with a Q25 quality threshold and the strictest error-elimination algorithm, was used for CDR3 identification, clonotype clustering and error correction. A nonparametric unseen species model with Euler transformation was used to estimate a lower bound on total TCR beta diversity. Starting from the raw public reads, TCRdb applied fastp trimming at Q25, assembled clones with MiXCR and retained in-frame beta chains. Rows with one shared CDR3 protein collapse into an entry with the most common genes and DNA. TCRdb's processing, not the study's, gives the V and J calls here. The sample data list more than 650,000 distinct CDR3 sequences, and roughly 20% of these were observed just once. The top ten constitute around a fifth of the sample.

Systemically healthy Caucasian individuals from Russia, some 38 in total and aged roughly 6 to 95 years, were included as donors. Each donor gave about 9.7 milliliters of peripheral blood, drawn into EDTA-treated Vacutainer tubes. Ficoll-Paque density-gradient centrifugation was used to isolate PBMCs, with at least 6.5 million per sample. Total RNA was extracted from PBMCs with Trizol reagent, with at least 5 micrograms obtained per sample. For every donor, an aliquot of PBMCs went through flow cytometry to measure the percentages of naive CD45RAhigh/CD27high T cells. V loses 5 bases, J loses 9 bases, and the germline ends lie 16 bases apart. The CDR3 holds 13 amino acids from the cysteine to the phenylalanine. Here the CDR3 DNA is all that survives: 39 bases in frame from base 1. CDR1 and CDR2 are read off the germline V gene (reference sequence) as SEHNR and FQNEAQ.

This receptor was taken from a man aged 65-85 years in good health. This chain is built from TRBV7-9 and TRBJ1-1, and possibly TRBD1, on 6 matching bases. Sequencing used blood. The CDR3: CASSMGADRKAFF. The base sequence is TGTGCCAGCAGCATGGGGGCAGACAGGAAAGCTTTCTTT.